This is a list of T cell receptor beta chains from one sample in a study of blood T cell repertoires in COVID-19. Here immunoSEQ multiplex PCR was the method, and the copy in TCRdb shows in-frame clones only, minus some. This sample has over 45,000 clones, with about four fifths found just once. The specimen sequenced was peripheral blood. Every receptor here comes from a woman older than 75 with acute or convalescent COVID-19. Each CDR3 is given with its conserved first and last residue. A D gene is named only where the DNA matches it firmly. Where a row states a size, it is once, few, many or the class of an expanded clone; other rows omit it.

>TRBJ2-5|TRBV4-2|.|.
CASSQDGHEAAVETQYF
TGTGCCAGCAGCCAAGATGGGCACGAAGCAGCCGTAGAGACCCAGTACTTC
>TRBJ2-1|TRBV19|TRBD1|few
CASSPWDRGLGEQFF
TGTGCCAGTAGTCCATGGGACAGGGGGCTGGGCGAGCAGTTCTTC
>TRBJ1-4|TRBV28|.|.
CASSTRYGHGPGPGFF
TGTGCCAGCAGTACCCGGTACGGACACGGCCCAGGACCAGGGTTTTTT
>TRBJ1-6|TRBV6-5|TRBD1|.
CASSTGEPNSPLHF
TGTGCCAGCAGTACAGGGGAACCGAATTCACCCCTCCACTTT
>TRBJ1-5|TRBV27|TRBD1|.
CASSFTGDNQPQHF
TGTGCCAGCAGTTTCACAGGGGACAATCAGCCCCAGCATTTT
>TRBJ1-1|TRBV11-2|.|.
CASSLEVRDTEAFF
TGTGCCAGCAGCTTAGAGGTTCGGGACACTGAAGCTTTCTTT
>TRBJ1-2|TRBV5-1|TRBD1|.
CASGDSYGYTF
TGCGCCAGCGGGGACAGCTATGGCTACACCTTC
>TRBJ2-2|TRBV5-1|.|.
CASSPGSPLTGELFF
TGCGCCAGCAGCCCCGGGTCCCCGCTTACCGGGGAGCTGTTTTTT
>TRBJ1-6|TRBV7-6|.|.
CASSLAQNNSPLHF
TGTGCCAGCAGCTTAGCACAAAATAATTCACCCCTCCACTTT
>TRBJ2-2|TRBV4-1|.|.
CASSPREFLGELFF
TGCGCCAGCAGTCCGCGAGAGTTCCTCGGGGAGCTGTTTTTT
>TRBJ1-1|TRBV19|.|.
CASRMDAARTEAFF
TGTGCCAGTAGGATGGATGCAGCGAGGACTGAAGCTTTCTTT
>TRBJ1-6|TRBV30|TRBD1|.
CAWSTGDNSPLHF
TGTGCCTGGAGTACAGGGGATAATTCACCCCTCCACTTT
>TRBJ1-5|TRBV28|.|.
CASSLLRGRRKIQPQHF
TGTGCCAGCAGTTTGCTCAGGGGCCGACGAAAAATTCAGCCCCAGCATTTT
>TRBJ2-7|TRBV6-5|TRBD1|.
CASSYSTETGKLEQYF
TGTGCCAGCAGTTACTCGACCGAGACAGGGAAACTCGAGCAGTACTTC
>TRBJ2-3|TRBV4-1|TRBD2|.
CASSQVTAGGPDTQYF
TGCGCCAGCAGCCAAGTAACAGCGGGGGGGCCAGATACGCAGTATTTT
>TRBJ2-6|TRBV14|.|.
CASSQQGAGANVLTF
TGTGCCAGCAGCCAACAGGGCGCGGGGGCCAACGTCCTGACTTTC
>TRBJ2-7|TRBV5-4|.|.
CASSLMEGVLEQYF
TGTGCCAGCAGCTTAATGGAGGGAGTGCTCGAGCAGTACTTC
>TRBJ2-7|TRBV6-6|.|few
CASSRSGYEQYF
TGTGCCAGCAGTCGTAGCGGATACGAGCAGTACTTC
>TRBJ2-3|TRBV5-1|TRBD2|.
CASSLAPSGGNTDTQYF
TGCGCCAGCAGCTTGGCCCCTAGCGGGGGTAACACAGATACGCAGTATTTT
>TRBJ1-1|TRBV30|.|.
CAWSGQGQINTEAFF
TGTGCCTGGTCTGGGCAGGGACAAATTAACACTGAAGCTTTCTTT
>TRBJ2-3|TRBV5-1|.|.
CASSSYKGVADTQYF
TGCGCCAGCAGCTCATACAAAGGGGTTGCAGATACGCAGTATTTT
>TRBJ2-1|TRBV6-2/TRBV6-3|.|.
CASSYYEHAASEQFF
TGTGCCAGCAGTTACTACGAGCATGCGGCAAGTGAGCAGTTCTTC